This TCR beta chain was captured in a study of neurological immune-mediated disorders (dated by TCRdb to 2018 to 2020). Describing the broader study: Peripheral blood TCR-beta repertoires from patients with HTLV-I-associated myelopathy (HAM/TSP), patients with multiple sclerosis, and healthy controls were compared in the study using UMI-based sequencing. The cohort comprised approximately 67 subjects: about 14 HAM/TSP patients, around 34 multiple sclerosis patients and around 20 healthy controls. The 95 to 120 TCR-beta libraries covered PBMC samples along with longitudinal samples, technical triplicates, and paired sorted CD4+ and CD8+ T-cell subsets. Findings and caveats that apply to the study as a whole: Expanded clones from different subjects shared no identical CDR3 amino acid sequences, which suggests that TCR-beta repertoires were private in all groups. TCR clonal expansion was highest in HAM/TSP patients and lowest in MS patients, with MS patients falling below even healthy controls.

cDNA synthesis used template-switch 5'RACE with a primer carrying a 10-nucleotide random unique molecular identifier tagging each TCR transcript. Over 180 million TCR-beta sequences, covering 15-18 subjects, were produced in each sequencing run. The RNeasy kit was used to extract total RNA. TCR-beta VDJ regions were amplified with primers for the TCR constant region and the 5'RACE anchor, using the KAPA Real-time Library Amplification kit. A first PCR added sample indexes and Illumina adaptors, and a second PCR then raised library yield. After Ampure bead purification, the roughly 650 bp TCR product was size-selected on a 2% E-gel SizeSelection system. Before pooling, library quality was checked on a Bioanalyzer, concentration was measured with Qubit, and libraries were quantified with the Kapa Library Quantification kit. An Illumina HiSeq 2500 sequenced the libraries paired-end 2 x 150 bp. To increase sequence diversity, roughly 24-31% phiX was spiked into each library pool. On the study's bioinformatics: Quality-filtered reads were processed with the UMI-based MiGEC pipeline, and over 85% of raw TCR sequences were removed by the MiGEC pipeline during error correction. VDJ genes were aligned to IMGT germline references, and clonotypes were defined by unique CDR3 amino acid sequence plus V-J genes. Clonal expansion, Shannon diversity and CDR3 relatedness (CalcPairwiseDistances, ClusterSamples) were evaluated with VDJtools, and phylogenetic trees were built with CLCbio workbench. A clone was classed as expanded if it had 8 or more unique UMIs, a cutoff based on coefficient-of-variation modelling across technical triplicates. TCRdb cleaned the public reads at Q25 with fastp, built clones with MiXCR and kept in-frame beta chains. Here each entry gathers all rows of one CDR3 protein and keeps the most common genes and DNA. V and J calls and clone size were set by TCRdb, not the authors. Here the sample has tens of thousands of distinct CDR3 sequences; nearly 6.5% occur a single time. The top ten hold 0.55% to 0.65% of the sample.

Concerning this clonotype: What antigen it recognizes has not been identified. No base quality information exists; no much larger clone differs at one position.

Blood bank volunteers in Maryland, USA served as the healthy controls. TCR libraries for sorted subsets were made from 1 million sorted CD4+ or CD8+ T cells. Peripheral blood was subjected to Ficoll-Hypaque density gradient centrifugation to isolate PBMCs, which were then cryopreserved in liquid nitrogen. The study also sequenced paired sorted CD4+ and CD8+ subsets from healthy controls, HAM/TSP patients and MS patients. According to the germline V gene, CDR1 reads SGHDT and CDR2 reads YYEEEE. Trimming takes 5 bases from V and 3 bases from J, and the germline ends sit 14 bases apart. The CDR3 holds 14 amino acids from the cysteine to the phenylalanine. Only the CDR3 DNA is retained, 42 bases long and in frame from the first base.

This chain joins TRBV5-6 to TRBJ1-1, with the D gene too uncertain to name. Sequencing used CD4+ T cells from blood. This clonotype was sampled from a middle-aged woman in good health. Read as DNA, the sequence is TGTGCCAGCAGACCATGGTCGGAGGACACTGAAGCTTTCTTT. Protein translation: CASRPWSEDTEAFF.